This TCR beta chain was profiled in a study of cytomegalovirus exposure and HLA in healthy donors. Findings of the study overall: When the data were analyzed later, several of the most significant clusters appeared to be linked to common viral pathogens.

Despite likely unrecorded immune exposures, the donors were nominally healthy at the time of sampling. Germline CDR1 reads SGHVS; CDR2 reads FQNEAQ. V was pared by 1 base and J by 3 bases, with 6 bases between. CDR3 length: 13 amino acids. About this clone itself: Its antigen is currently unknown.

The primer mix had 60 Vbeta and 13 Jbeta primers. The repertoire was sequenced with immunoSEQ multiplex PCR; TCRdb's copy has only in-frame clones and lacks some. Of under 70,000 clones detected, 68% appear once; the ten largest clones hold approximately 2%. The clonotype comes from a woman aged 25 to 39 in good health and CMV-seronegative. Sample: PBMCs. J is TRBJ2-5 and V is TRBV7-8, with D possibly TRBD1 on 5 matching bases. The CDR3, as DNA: TGTGCCAGCAGCTTAGTAGGGGAAGAGACCCAGTACTTC. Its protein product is CASSLVGEETQYF.